Shown below are 21 T cell receptor beta chains from a single sample sequenced in a study of shared clonotypes between healthy human individuals. Profiled with immunoSEQ multiplex PCR; TCRdb holds only in-frame clones, not every one. The table has around 1.6 million clones, around 98% seen once; the top ten hold about 0.42%. Sequenced: naive CD4+ T cells sorted from blood. Specified subset: CD45RA+ positively selected. The receptors stem from a young man in good health.

This chain uses TRBV5-1 with TRBJ2-2, with 12 bases matching TRBD2. Germline V gives CDR1 SGHRS, CDR2 YFSETQ. CDR3 length equals 16 residues. After removal of 0 bases from V and 3 bases from J, the junction contained 0 bases not matched to a gene. The CDR3 region is CASSLGLAGDTGELFF. CDR3 DNA: TGCGCCAGCAGCTTGGGACTAGCGGGAGACACCGGGGAGCTGTTTTTT. Together with reference TRBV5-1 and TRBJ2-2, the CDR3 gives the full variable domain: KAGVTQTPRYLIKTRGQQVTLSCSPISGHRSVSWYQQTPGQGLQFLFEYFSETQRNKGNFPGRFSGRQFSNSRSEMNVSTLELGDSALYLCASSLGLAGDTGELFFGEGSRLTVL.

The chain couples TRBV7-8 to TRBJ2-7, with a tentative D call TRBD2 (5 bases). Germline V gene data show CDR1 as SGHVS and CDR2 as FQNEAQ. The CDR3 loop spans 17 amino acids. Trimming pared 3 bases from V and 5 bases from J, leaving 23 bases between. CDR3 DNA: TGTGCCAGCAGCTTTCGGGTCCCCTCGCGGATCGGGGACGAGCAGTACTTC. Translated, it gives CASSFRVPSRIGDEQYF.

Only one count was recorded for this clone. The V and J genes are TRBV10-2 and TRBJ2-3; D is uncertain. Per germline, CDR1 WSHSY and CDR2 SAAADI. This CDR3 has 10 residues. V lost 8 bases and J lost 7, with 7 bases in between. The CDR3 bases are TGCGCCAGCGGGCGGAATACGCAGTATTTT. Protein sequence: CASGRNTQYF.

The V and J genes are TRBV15 and TRBJ1-2, with unresolved D. The CDR3 is made up of 15 amino acids. V dropped 0 bases and J dropped 2 bases, with 10 bases sitting between them. The V gene's germline CDR1 is LNHNV and CDR2 YYDKDF (reference sequence). CDR3 protein: CATSRDGGDNYGYTF. CDR3 DNA: TGTGCCACCAGCAGAGATGGCGGAGACAACTATGGCTACACCTTC.

This chain joins TRBV5-5 and TRBJ1-3; D remains ambiguous. Germline-derived CDR1 and CDR2 are SGHKS and YYEKEE (reference sequence). The CDR3 covers 15 residues. Trimming removed 0 bases at V and 0 bases at J, with 7 bases between. The chain's CDR3 is CASSLDSLSGNTIYF. In nucleotides, the CDR3 is TGTGCCAGCAGCTTGGACAGCCTCTCTGGAAACACCATATATTTT.

This clone is a singleton in its sample. V usage is TRBV28 and J usage is TRBJ2-7, with 7 bases lining up with TRBD1. CDR3 length: 14 amino acids. Germline-derived CDR1 and CDR2 are MDHEN and SYDVKM. Trimming cost V 9 bases and J 2 bases; bases outside gene matches: 10. Here the CDR3 reads CASGQVKIPYEQYF. The DNA for the CDR3 is TGTGCCAGTGGACAGGTTAAAATCCCCTACGAGCAGTACTTC.

The chain carries TRBV5-6 and TRBJ2-7, with D possibly being TRBD1 (5 bases). Deletions cut 1 base from V and 7 bases from J, with 9 bases between. The CDR3 is 12 residues long. From germline, CDR1 is SGHDT and CDR2 YYEEEE. CDR3 loop: CASSLWGWEQYF. In DNA, the CDR3 is TGTGCCAGCAGCTTGTGGGGCTGGGAGCAGTACTTC.

This chain connects TRBV7-9 to TRBJ2-7; D could derive from TRBD1 or TRBD2 (6 bases each). The CDR3 spans 16 residues. The V end was cut by 5 bases, the J end by 4 bases, with 21 bases between. Germline assignment: CDR1 SEHNR and CDR2 FQNEAQ (reference sequence). For the CDR3, the DNA is TGTGCCAGCAGCCCTGGGGGAGTACAGGGACTTTACGAGCAGTACTTC. Translation gives CASSPGGVQGLYEQYF.

CDR3 nucleotides: TGTGCCAGCAGCCAACCGGGACAGGGGACCTTCGAGCAGTACTTC. It is translated as CASSQPGQGTFEQYF. This chain uses TRBV28 with TRBJ2-7, with 10 bases identical to TRBD1. CDR1 is MDHEN and CDR2 is SYDVKM in the germline V gene. The V gene end was trimmed by 6 bases and the J gene end by 6 bases; junction bases not matched to a gene: 11. CDR3 length: 15 amino acids.

The J gene is TRBJ2-2, the V gene TRBV7-2; D is unclear. The CDR3 has 14 residues. The V gene's germline CDR1 is SGHTA and CDR2 FQGNSA. The ends were cut back, 4 bases at V and 8 bases at J, with 14 bases in the middle. Written as DNA, the CDR3 is TGTGCCAGCAGCTCAACTTCGGCGCTGGGGGAGCTGTTTTTT. It codes for CASSSTSALGELFF.

This chain joins TRBV9 and TRBJ1-1, with D perhaps matching TRBD1 (6 bases). The V end was cut by 3 bases, the J end by 2 bases, with 14 bases between. CDR3 length: 15 amino acids. CDR1 SGDLS and CDR2 YYNGEE come from the germline V gene. CDR3 in DNA: TGTGCCAGCAGCGAGGCAGGGGCTGGAAACACTGAAGCTTTCTTT. Protein sequence: CASSEAGAGNTEAFF.

Turning to this clone: Other DNA sequences in the sample encode the same CDR3. The J gene is TRBJ1-3, the V gene TRBV5-1; maybe TRBD1 (5 bases). The germline V gene has CDR1 SGHRS and CDR2 YFSETQ. V lost 0 bases to trimming and J lost 1 base, with 5 bases between them. This CDR3 contains 14 residues. The chain's CDR3 is CASSLAGSGNTIYF. CDR3 coding DNA: TGCGCCAGCAGCTTGGCAGGGTCTGGAAACACCATATATTTT.

This chain uses TRBV4-1 with TRBJ2-3, with D perhaps TRBD1 (5 bases). The V end lost 4 bases, the J end lost 4 bases, and 15 bases lay between the germline ends. The germline gives CDR1 MGHRA, CDR2 YSYEKL. There are 15 residues in the CDR3. The CDR3 DNA reads as TGCGCCAGCAGCCGTCCCGTTCTAGGGGCAGATACGCAGTATTTT. It encodes CASSRPVLGADTQYF.

This clone appeared a single time. The chain joins TRBV18 to TRBJ1-2, with unresolved D. V lost 0 bases, J lost 5 bases, and 10 bases lay in between. CDR1 is KGHSH and CDR2 is LQKENI in the germline V gene. The length of the CDR3 is 14 residues. The CDR3 DNA reads TGTGCCAGCTCACCACCAGTTCAGGTGTATGGCTACACCTTC. This gives the protein CASSPPVQVYGYTF.

The chain recombines TRBV7-9 with TRBJ1-2, with 8 bases lining up with TRBD1. Germline V gene lookup returns CDR1 SEHNR and CDR2 FQNEAQ (reference sequence). Trimming at V came to 2 bases and at J to 6 bases, leaving 8 bases not matched to a gene. CDR3 size: 15 residues. Written as DNA, the CDR3 is TGTGCCAGCAGCTTATTGGTTGGACAGGGCGATGGCTACACCTTC. Amino acid sequence: CASSLLVGQGDGYTF.

This chain connects TRBV5-4 to TRBJ2-5, with TRBD1 matching 7 bases. This CDR3 region has 14 residues. Germline-derived CDR1 and CDR2 are SGHNT and YYREEE (reference sequence). V was pared by 5 bases and J by 0 bases, with 4 bases of the junction left unmatched. CDR3 DNA: TGTGCCAGCAGTTCGGGACAGAACCAAGAGACCCAGTACTTC. Translation gives CASSSGQNQETQYF.

This rearrangement joins TRBV10-3 to TRBJ2-7, with TRBD2 as a possible D gene (5 bases). The CDR3 totals 11 residues. Trimming took 10 bases from V and 2 from J, leaving 9 bases between them. Germline CDR1 and CDR2: ENHRY and SYGVKD. CDR3 sequence (DNA): TGTGCCACGGGAAAAGCCTACGAGCAGTACTTC. It yields the protein CATGKAYEQYF.

The V and J genes are TRBV7-8 and TRBJ2-2; D is perhaps TRBD2 (6 bases). V dropped 0 bases and J dropped 0 bases, with 14 bases sitting between them. Germline V gives CDR1 SGHVS, CDR2 FQNEAQ. This CDR3 comprises 18 residues. The CDR3 loop is CASSLARGGATNTGELFF. For the CDR3, the DNA is TGTGCCAGCAGCTTAGCGAGAGGCGGGGCTACGAACACCGGGGAGCTGTTTTTT.

On this clone itself: The junction and the germline gene differ at one end; a read error may be behind it. The V gene is TRBV19, the J gene TRBJ2-7; 9 bases are shared with TRBD1. The CDR3 extends over 15 amino acids. Per the germline V gene, CDR1 is LNHDA and CDR2 is SQIVND (reference sequence). DNA of the CDR3: TGTGCCAGTAGTATAGGGGGGACAGGGCTCTACGAGCGGTACTTC. Protein sequence: CASSIGGTGLYERYF.

Turning to this clone: Its ends do not fully match the called genes, so a read error is possible. The rearrangement uses TRBV11-2 and TRBJ2-5; TRBD1 aligns across 7 bases. This CDR3 spans 14 amino acids. The V gene's germline CDR1 is SGHAT and CDR2 FQNNGV. In DNA, the CDR3 is TGTGCCAGCTGCTTACAGGGGACGGGGGAGACCCAGTACTTC. Its translation is CASCLQGTGETQYF.

The CDR3 DNA reads TGTGCCATCGGACTAGCGGGAGGGCTCTACGAGCAGTACTTC. This gives the protein CAIGLAGGLYEQYF. This chain links TRBV10-3 with TRBJ2-7, with 15 bases that match TRBD2. V lost 8 bases and J lost 3; bases outside the gene matches: 2. CDR1 ENHRY and CDR2 SYGVKD come from the germline V gene. The CDR3 length is 14 residues.